This entry lists 26 T cell receptor beta chains sequenced from one sample in a study of blood T cell repertoires in COVID-19. Sequenced by immunoSEQ multiplex PCR; TCRdb stores in-frame clones only, minus some. The sample has a few hundred thousand clones, roughly nine tenths seen once. Material: peripheral blood. The source is a man aged 18-30 years with active or convalescent COVID-19.

The J gene is TRBJ1-6, the V gene TRBV7-2, with a tentative D call TRBD1 (6 bases). The CDR3 covers 15 residues. The germline V gene encodes CDR1 SGHTA and CDR2 FQGNSA. V was trimmed by 3 bases and J by 8 bases, leaving 14 bases between them. In DNA form, the CDR3 reads TGTGCCAGCAGCTTCCCGGACAGTCTCTATTCACCCCTCCACTTT. Encoded protein: CASSFPDSLYSPLHF.

V and J are TRBV18 and TRBJ2-7; perhaps TRBD1 as D (6 bases). The germline V gene has CDR1 KGHSH and CDR2 LQKENI. Trimming removed 6 bases at V and 4 bases at J, with 16 bases between. The CDR3 runs 14 residues. The CDR3 region has the DNA TGTGCCAGCTCCTTACAGGGAGTCTTTTACGAGCAGTACTTC. Protein product: CASSLQGVFYEQYF.

This clone was found once. The V gene is TRBV3-1 (or the pseudogene TRBV3-2), the J gene TRBJ1-1, with D possibly matching TRBD1 (5 bases). CDR3 length: 17 residues. CDR1 is LGHDT and CDR2 is YNNKEL in the germline V gene (reference sequence). Trimming stripped 5 bases from V and 0 bases from J, with 19 bases between. CDR3 nucleotides: TGTGCCAGCAGCGCCAGGGCAAGCTATCCGATGAACACTGAAGCTTTCTTT. Its translation is CASSARASYPMNTEAFF.

The rearrangement links TRBV9 to TRBJ2-4, with D hard to call. V was shortened by 4 bases and J by 7 bases, with 15 bases between the two germline ends. The germline CDR1 and CDR2 sequences are SGDLS and YYNGEE. This CDR3 has 14 residues. This CDR3 is CASSPWATSNIQYF. The DNA for the CDR3 is TGTGCCAGCAGCCCTTGGGCAACTTCTAACATTCAGTACTTC.

This rearrangement joins TRBV9 to TRBJ2-1; 10 bases fit TRBD1. V trimming: 3 bases; J trimming: 2 bases; junction bases outside the gene matches: 5. The CDR3 sequence is 16 residues long. Germline CDR1 is SGDLS and CDR2 is YYNGEE. Here the CDR3 reads CASSAEGTGAYNEQFF. CDR3 coding DNA: TGTGCCAGCAGCGCAGAAGGGACAGGGGCCTACAATGAGCAGTTCTTC.

The chain is built from TRBV19 and TRBJ1-5; D may be TRBD1 (5 bases). This CDR3 contains 14 residues. V lost 11 bases to trimming and J lost 5 bases, with 19 bases between them. From germline, CDR1 is LNHDA and CDR2 SQIVND (reference sequence). DNA of the CDR3: TGTGCCGGAGGGGCAGGAAGGGGAGATCAGCCCCAGCATTTT. Protein sequence: CAGGAGRGDQPQHF.

The chain joins TRBV28 to TRBJ1-2; 7 positions agree with TRBD1. The CDR3 spans 15 residues. Germline V gene sequence: CDR1 MDHEN, CDR2 SYDVKM. V lost 4 bases and J lost 4; bases outside the gene matches: 9. The CDR3, as DNA: TGTGCCAGCAGTTCCGTCAGGGGGAAGTCCTATGGCTACACCTTC. This encodes CASSSVRGKSYGYTF.

The chain has TRBV6-1 and TRBJ2-1; possibly TRBD2 for D (5 bases). The germline CDR1 and CDR2 sequences are MNHNS and SASEGT. The CDR3 is 17 amino acids. V shed 5 bases and J shed 2 bases, with 19 bases lying between them. CDR3 residues: CASSKGTSSGAYNEQFF. CDR3 nucleotides: TGTGCCAGCAGTAAAGGTACTTCGAGCGGAGCCTACAATGAGCAGTTCTTC.

V is TRBV29-1 and J is TRBJ2-2; D is unclear. The CDR3 is made up of 12 amino acids. Germline V gene sequence: CDR1 SQVTM, CDR2 ANQGSEA. V dropped 6 bases and J dropped 1 base, with 6 bases sitting between them. The CDR3 sequence is CSVDKNTGELFF. DNA for the CDR3: TGCAGCGTAGACAAGAACACCGGGGAGCTGTTTTTT.

V gene TRBV7-2 combines with J gene TRBJ1-1; D unresolved. CDR1 SGHTA and CDR2 FQGNSA come from the germline V gene. The V end lost 5 bases, the J end lost 0 bases, and 16 bases lay between the germline ends. The CDR3 length is 16 residues. In nucleotides, the CDR3 is TGTGCCAGCAGCCAACCCCCCAATACAGTGAACACTGAAGCTTTCTTT. It codes for CASSQPPNTVNTEAFF.

V and J are TRBV28 and TRBJ1-2; 8 bases agree with TRBD1. The CDR3 runs 13 residues. CDR1 is MDHEN and CDR2 is SYDVKM in the germline V gene. V shed 5 bases and J 4 bases; nucleotides not matched to a gene: 3. The CDR3: CASSVGQGYGYTF. As DNA, the CDR3 is TGTGCCAGCAGTGTCGGACAGGGCTATGGCTACACCTTC.

The J gene is TRBJ1-2, the V gene TRBV14, with D unclear. CDR3 length equals 15 residues. From germline, CDR1 is SGHDN and CDR2 FVKESK. Trimming pared 1 base from V and 7 bases from J, leaving 16 bases between. This chain's CDR3 is CASSQGQGMGGGYTF. In DNA form, the CDR3 reads TGTGCCAGCAGCCAAGGTCAAGGGATGGGAGGTGGCTACACCTTC.

V is TRBV27 and J is TRBJ1-1; D remains ambiguous. The CDR3 loop spans 12 amino acids. Trimming left V 5 bases short and J 3 bases short, with 7 bases between. Germline CDR1 and CDR2: MNHEY and SMNVEV (reference sequence). The CDR3 here is CASSPGHTEAFF. The DNA for the CDR3 is TGTGCCAGCAGTCCTGGGCACACTGAAGCTTTCTTT.

This chain uses TRBV9 with TRBJ2-5, with 12 bases fitting TRBD2. The germline CDR1 and CDR2 sequences are SGDLS and YYNGEE. The CDR3 contains 16 residues. With V trimmed by 0 bases and J by 5 bases, 5 bases remained unmatched. In nucleotides, the CDR3 is TGTGCCAGCAGCGTAGCTCTAGCGGGAGGGAGGGAGACCCAGTACTTC. Translation: CASSVALAGGRETQYF.

Here the CDR3 DNA reads TGTGCCAGCAGTTCAGGGTATAGCAATCAGCCCCAGCATTTT. Translating gives CASSSGYSNQPQHF. This sequence joins TRBV27 and TRBJ1-5; D is perhaps TRBD1 (5 bases). The CDR3 length is 14 residues. Germline assignment: CDR1 MNHEY and CDR2 SMNVEV (reference sequence). V was trimmed by 4 bases and J by 0 bases, leaving 7 bases between them.

The J gene is TRBJ2-5, the V gene TRBV7-9, with TRBD1 matching over 7 bases. This CDR3 has 15 amino acids. Germline CDR1 reads SEHNR; CDR2 reads FQNEAQ (reference sequence). J was trimmed by 2 bases and V by 5 bases; bases with no gene match: 8. CDR3 in amino acids: CASSPISGQQETQYF. CDR3 DNA sequence: TGTGCCAGCAGCCCTATTTCGGGACAGCAAGAGACCCAGTACTTC.

The gene calls are TRBV27 and TRBJ2-7; D might be TRBD2 (6 bases). CDR3 length: 14 amino acids. V dropped 2 bases and J dropped 3 bases, with 11 bases sitting between them. CDR1 and CDR2 from the germline V gene are MNHEY and SMNVEV (reference sequence). The CDR3, as DNA: TGTGCCAGCAGTTTACGGGGGATGAACTACGAGCAGTACTTC. Protein product: CASSLRGMNYEQYF.

J is TRBJ1-5 and V is TRBV10-2; 8 bases fit TRBD1. Germline values: CDR1 WSHSY, CDR2 SAAADI. The CDR3 has 14 residues. The trim removed 6 bases at V and 2 bases at J, leaving 3 bases unmatched. Here the CDR3 DNA reads TGCGCCAGCAGGGACAGGGCTGGCAATCAGCCCCAGCATTTT. It is translated as CASRDRAGNQPQHF.

This clone appeared a single time. J is TRBJ2-7 and V is TRBV28; TRBD1 matches at 10 bases. J was trimmed by 4 bases and V by 4 bases; bases with no gene match: 7. Germline CDR1 is MDHEN and CDR2 is SYDVKM. The CDR3 is 15 amino acids. CDR3 DNA: TGTGCCAGCAGTTCCTCCGGGACAGGGGAATACGAGCAGTACTTC. Amino acid sequence: CASSSSGTGEYEQYF.

This clone appeared a single time. The chain has TRBV24-1 and TRBJ2-3; D may be TRBD1 (5 bases). Per germline, CDR1 KGHDR and CDR2 SFDVKD. This CDR3 region has 14 residues. Trimming removed 3 bases from V and 4 bases from J, with 10 bases in between. The CDR3 nucleotides are TGTGCCACCAGTGATGCCCAGGGTGCAGATACGCAGTATTTT. Amino acids: CATSDAQGADTQYF.

V is TRBV18 and J is TRBJ2-7; 10 bases map to TRBD2. CDR1 is KGHSH and CDR2 is LQKENI in the germline V gene. V lost 6 bases, J lost 5 bases, and 7 bases stayed unmatched. The CDR3 length is 14 residues. The CDR3 protein is CASSPLAGVDEQYF. The CDR3 bases are TGTGCCAGCTCCCCGCTAGCGGGAGTCGACGAGCAGTACTTC.

A few counts support this clone. The chain is built from TRBV4-1 and TRBJ1-2; perhaps TRBD1 as D (5 bases). The V and J ends lost 3 bases and 3 bases respectively, with 14 bases between them. The CDR3 is 15 residues long. The germline V gene encodes CDR1 MGHRA and CDR2 YSYEKL. The chain's CDR3 is CASSHRTGSHYGYTF. The CDR3 region has the DNA TGCGCCAGCAGCCATCGCACAGGCTCCCACTATGGCTACACCTTC.

The chain carries TRBV11-2 and TRBJ2-1; perhaps TRBD2 as D (6 bases). V gave up 1 base and J gave up 0 bases, with 16 bases separating them. The germline gives CDR1 SGHAT, CDR2 FQNNGV. The CDR3 sequence is 18 residues long. In nucleotides, the CDR3 is TGTGCCAGCAGCTTAGTGGATTCGTTCGGGGGCTCCTACAATGAGCAGTTCTTC. Protein product: CASSLVDSFGGSYNEQFF.

About this clone itself: It differs at one base from a far larger clone, so likely a read error. The chain links TRBV5-4 to TRBJ2-3; 15 bases align to TRBD2. Trimming took 3 bases from V and 4 from J; bases not matched to a gene: 0. Germline assignment: CDR1 SGHNT and CDR2 YYREEE (reference sequence). The CDR3 spans 15 residues. CDR3 coding DNA: TGTGCCAGCAGCTGGACTAGCGGGGGGGCAGATACGCAGTATTTT. The encoded protein is CASSWTSGGADTQYF.

This chain links TRBV14 with TRBJ2-3, with a weak D call TRBD1 (6 bases). The V end lost 1 base, the J end lost 6 bases, and 14 bases lay between the germline ends. Germline V gives CDR1 SGHDN, CDR2 FVKESK. The CDR3 has 15 residues. CDR3 region: CASSQAPVRGDTQYF. In nucleotides, the CDR3 is TGTGCCAGCAGCCAAGCTCCCGTCAGGGGCGATACGCAGTATTTT.

CDR3 region: CSAEGDRERYEQFF. The CDR3 DNA follows: TGCAGCGCGGAAGGTGACAGGGAGAGGTATGAGCAGTTCTTC. V is TRBV29-1 and J is TRBJ2-1; 7 bases align to TRBD1. V was pared by 7 bases and J by 8 bases, with 14 bases of the junction left unmatched. CDR1 is SQVTM, CDR2 ANQGSEA, per germline. The CDR3 sequence is 14 residues long.